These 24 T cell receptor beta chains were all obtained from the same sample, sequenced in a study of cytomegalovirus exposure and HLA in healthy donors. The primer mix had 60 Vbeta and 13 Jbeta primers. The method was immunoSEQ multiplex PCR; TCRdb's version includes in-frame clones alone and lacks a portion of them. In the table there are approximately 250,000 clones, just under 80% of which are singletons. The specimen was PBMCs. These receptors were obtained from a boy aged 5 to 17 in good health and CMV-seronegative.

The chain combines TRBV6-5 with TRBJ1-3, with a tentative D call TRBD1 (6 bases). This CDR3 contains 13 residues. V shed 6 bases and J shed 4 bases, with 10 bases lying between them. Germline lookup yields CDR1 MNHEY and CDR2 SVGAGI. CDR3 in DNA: TGTGCCAGCAGAAGGGGGTCCGGAAACACCATATATTTT. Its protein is CASRRGSGNTIYF.

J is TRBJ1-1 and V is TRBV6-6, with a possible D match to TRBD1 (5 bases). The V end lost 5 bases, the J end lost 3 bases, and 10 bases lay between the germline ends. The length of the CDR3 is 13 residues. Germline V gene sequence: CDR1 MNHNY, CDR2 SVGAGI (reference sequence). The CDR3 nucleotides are TGTGCCAGCAGTCGGGACTTTGACACTGAAGCTTTCTTT. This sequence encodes CASSRDFDTEAFF.

The CDR3 nucleotides are TGTGCCATCAGTGAGGTTTTAAAGAGAGCGGGGGGGGCCCGCTATGGCTACACCTTC. It yields the protein CAISEVLKRAGGARYGYTF. The rearrangement links TRBV10-3 to TRBJ1-2; perhaps TRBD1 as D (6 bases). Trimming shortened V by 2 bases and J by 4 bases, and 26 bases separated the two germline ends. The V gene's germline CDR1 is ENHRY and CDR2 SYGVKD. CDR3 size: 19 residues.

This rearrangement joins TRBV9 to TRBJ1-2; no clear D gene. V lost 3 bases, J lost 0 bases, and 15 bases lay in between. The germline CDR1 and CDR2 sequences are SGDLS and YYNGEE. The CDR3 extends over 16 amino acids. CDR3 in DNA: TGTGCCAGCAGCGGATGGGCCAGATCCTCTAACTATGGCTACACCTTC. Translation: CASSGWARSSNYGYTF.

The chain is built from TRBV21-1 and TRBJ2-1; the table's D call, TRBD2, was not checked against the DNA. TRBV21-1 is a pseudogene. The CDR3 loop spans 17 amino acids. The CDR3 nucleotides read TGTGCCAGCAGCAGGGCTGTGGGGGGAGTCAGCTACAATGAGCAGTTCTTC. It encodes CASSRAVGGVSYNEQFF.

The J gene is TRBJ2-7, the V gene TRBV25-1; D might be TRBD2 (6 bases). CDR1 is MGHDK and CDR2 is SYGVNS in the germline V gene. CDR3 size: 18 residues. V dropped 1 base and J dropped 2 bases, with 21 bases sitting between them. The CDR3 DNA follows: TGTGCCAGCAGTGAATTAAGTGGATCGGGAGCGGAAACCTACGAGCAGTACTTC. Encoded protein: CASSELSGSGAETYEQYF.

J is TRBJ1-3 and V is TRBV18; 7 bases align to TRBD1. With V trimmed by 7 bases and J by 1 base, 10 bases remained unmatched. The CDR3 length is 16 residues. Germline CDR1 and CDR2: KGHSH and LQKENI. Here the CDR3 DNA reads TGTGCCAGCTGCTCCACAGGGGCTAGATCTGGAAACACCATATATTTT. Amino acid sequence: CASCSTGARSGNTIYF.

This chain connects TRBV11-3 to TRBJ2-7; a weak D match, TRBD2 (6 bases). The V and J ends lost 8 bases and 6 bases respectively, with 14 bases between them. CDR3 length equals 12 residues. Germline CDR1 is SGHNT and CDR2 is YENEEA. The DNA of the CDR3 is TGTGCCAGCTGTTCGACTAGTGCCGAGCAGTACTTC. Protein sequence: CASCSTSAEQYF.

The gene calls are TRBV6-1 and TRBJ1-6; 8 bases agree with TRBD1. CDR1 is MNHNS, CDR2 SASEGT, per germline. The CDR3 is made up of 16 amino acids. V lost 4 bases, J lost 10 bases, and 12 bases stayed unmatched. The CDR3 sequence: CASSARDRGSSSPLHF. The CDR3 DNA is TGTGCCAGCAGTGCCCGAGACAGGGGATCTAGCTCACCCCTCCACTTT.

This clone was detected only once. This chain's CDR3 is CAIREAREQYF. The CDR3 DNA reads TGTGCCATCCGGGAAGCAAGGGAGCAGTACTTC. The chain couples TRBV10-3 to TRBJ2-7, with D perhaps TRBD2 (5 bases). This CDR3 has 11 amino acids. Trimming removed 8 bases at V and 7 bases at J, with 12 bases between. Germline V gives CDR1 ENHRY, CDR2 SYGVKD.

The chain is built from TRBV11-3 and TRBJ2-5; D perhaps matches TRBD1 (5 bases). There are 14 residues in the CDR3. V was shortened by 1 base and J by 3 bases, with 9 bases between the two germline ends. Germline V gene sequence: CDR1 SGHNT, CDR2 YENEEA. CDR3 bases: TGTGCCAGCAGCTTAGGGGCAGGGAAAGAGACCCAGTACTTC. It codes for CASSLGAGKETQYF. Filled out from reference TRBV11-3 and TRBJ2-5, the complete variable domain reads EAGVVQSPRYKIIEKKQPVAFWCNPISGHNTLYWYLQNLGQGPELLIRYENEEAVDDSQLPKDRFSAERLKGVDSTLKIQPAELGDSAVYLCASSLGAGKETQYFGPGTRLLVL.

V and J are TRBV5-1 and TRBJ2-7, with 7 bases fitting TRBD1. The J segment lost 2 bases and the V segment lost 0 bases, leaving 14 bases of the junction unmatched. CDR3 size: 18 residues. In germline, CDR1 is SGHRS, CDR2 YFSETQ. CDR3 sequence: CASSLVGQATGGPYEQYF. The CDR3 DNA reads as TGCGCCAGCAGCTTGGTTGGACAGGCTACCGGCGGACCCTACGAGCAGTACTTC. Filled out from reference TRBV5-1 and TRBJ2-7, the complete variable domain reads KAGVTQTPRYLIKTRGQQVTLSCSPISGHRSVSWYQQTPGQGLQFLFEYFSETQRNKGNFPGRFSGRQFSNSRSEMNVSTLELGDSALYLCASSLVGQATGGPYEQYFGPGTRLTVT.

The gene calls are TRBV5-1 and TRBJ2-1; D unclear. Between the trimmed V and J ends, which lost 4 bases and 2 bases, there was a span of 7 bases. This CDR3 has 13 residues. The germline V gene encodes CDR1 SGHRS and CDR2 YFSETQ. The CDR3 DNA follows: TGCGCCAGCAGCAGCGCTACCTACAATGAGCAGTTCTTC. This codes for CASSSATYNEQFF.

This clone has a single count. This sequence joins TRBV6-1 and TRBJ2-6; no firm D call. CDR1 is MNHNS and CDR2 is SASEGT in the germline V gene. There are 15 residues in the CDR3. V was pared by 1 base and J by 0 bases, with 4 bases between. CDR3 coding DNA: TGTGCCAGCAGTGAAGTGTACTCTGGGGCCAACGTCCTGACTTTC. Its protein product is CASSEVYSGANVLTF.

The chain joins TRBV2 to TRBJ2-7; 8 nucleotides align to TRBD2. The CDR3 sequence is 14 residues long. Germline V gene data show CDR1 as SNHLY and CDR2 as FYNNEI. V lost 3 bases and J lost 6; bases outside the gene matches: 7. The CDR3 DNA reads TGTGCCAGCAGTGAGGCTAGCGGGCCCCGCGAGCAGTACTTC. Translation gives CASSEASGPREQYF.

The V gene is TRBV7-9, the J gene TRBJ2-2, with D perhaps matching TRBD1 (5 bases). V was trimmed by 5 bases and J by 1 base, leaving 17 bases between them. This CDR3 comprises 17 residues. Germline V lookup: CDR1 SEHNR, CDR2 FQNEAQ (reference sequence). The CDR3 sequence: CASSQNWPQGNTGELFF. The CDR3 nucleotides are TGTGCCAGCAGCCAGAATTGGCCCCAGGGGAACACCGGGGAGCTGTTTTTT.

The CDR3 region is CASSGAPTNEKLFF. CDR3 DNA: TGTGCCAGCAGTGGAGCGCCAACTAATGAAAAACTGTTTTTT. The chain employs TRBV6-6 and TRBJ1-4; D gene uncertain. The CDR3 extends over 14 amino acids. Trimming removed 5 bases from V and 0 bases from J, with 7 bases in between. Germline V gene sequence: CDR1 MNHNY, CDR2 SVGAGI (reference sequence).

The CDR3 is CASSLRLSTDTQYF. For the CDR3, the DNA is TGTGCCAGTAGTCTTCGACTCAGCACAGATACGCAGTATTTT. The chain combines TRBV19 with TRBJ2-3; D is ambiguous. V lost 5 bases to trimming and J lost 0 bases, with 9 bases between them. Per the germline V gene, CDR1 is LNHDA and CDR2 is SQIVND (reference sequence). This CDR3 comprises 14 residues.

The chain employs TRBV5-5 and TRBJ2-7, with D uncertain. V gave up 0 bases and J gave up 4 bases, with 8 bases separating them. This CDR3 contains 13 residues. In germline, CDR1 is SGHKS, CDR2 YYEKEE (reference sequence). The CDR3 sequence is CASSLDTVYEQYF. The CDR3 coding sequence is TGTGCCAGCAGCTTGGATACTGTATACGAGCAGTACTTC.

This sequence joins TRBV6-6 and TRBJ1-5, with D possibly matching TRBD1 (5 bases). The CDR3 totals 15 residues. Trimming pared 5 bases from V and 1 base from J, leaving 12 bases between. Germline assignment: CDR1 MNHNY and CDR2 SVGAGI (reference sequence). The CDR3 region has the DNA TGTGCCAGCAGTCAGGCCGGGGGGAGCAATCAGCCCCAGCATTTT. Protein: CASSQAGGSNQPQHF.

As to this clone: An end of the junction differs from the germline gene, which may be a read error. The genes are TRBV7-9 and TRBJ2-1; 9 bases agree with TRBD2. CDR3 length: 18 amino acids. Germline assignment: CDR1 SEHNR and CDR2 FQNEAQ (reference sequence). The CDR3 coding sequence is TGTTCCAGCAGCTTCTCTAATCGTCCGGGACTAGCTTCTAGTGAGCAGTTCTTC. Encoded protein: CSSSFSNRPGLASSEQFF.

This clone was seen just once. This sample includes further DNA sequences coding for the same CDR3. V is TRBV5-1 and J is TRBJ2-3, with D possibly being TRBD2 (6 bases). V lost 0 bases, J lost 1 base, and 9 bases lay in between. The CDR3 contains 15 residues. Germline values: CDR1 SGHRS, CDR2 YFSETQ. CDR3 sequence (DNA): TGCGCCAGCAGCTTGGCGTCGGGGGGCACAGATACGCAGTATTTT. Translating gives CASSLASGGTDTQYF.

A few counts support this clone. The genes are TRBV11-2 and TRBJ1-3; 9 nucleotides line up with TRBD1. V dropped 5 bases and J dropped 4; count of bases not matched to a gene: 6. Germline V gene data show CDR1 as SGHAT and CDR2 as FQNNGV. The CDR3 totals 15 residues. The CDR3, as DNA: TGTGCCAGCAGCCCACAGGGGGCCAGGGGAAACACCATATATTTT. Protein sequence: CASSPQGARGNTIYF.

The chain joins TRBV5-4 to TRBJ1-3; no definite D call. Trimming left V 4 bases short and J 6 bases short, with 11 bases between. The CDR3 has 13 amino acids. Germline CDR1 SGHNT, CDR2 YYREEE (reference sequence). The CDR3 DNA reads TGTGCCAGCAGCCGGGGTATGGAAAACACCATATATTTT. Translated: CASSRGMENTIYF.